These 12 T cell receptor beta chains were all obtained from the same sample, sequenced in a study of T cell changes during pregnancy in multiple sclerosis. Assay: immunoSEQ multiplex PCR; the TCRdb copy retains only in-frame clones and omits some. The table includes roughly 26,000 clones, nearly 90% detected once. Sequencing was performed on CD8+ T cells from peripheral blood mononuclear cells, taken in the second trimester of pregnancy. The receptors stem from a female donor with multiple sclerosis, enrolled in a pregnancy study.

The chain uses TRBV4-2 and TRBJ1-5; 8 bases agree with TRBD1. The CDR3 length is 14 residues. The junction had 5 bases not matched to a gene; V was cut back by 4 bases and J by 6 bases. Germline V gives CDR1 LGHNA, CDR2 YNFKEQ. CDR3 bases: TGTGCCAGCAGCCCGGACAGGGATCCTCAGCCCCAGCATTTT. The encoded protein is CASSPDRDPQPQHF.

The gene calls are TRBV7-2 and TRBJ1-5, with no clear D. Germline lookup yields CDR1 SGHTA and CDR2 FQGNSA. The CDR3 spans 14 residues. Trimming cost V 5 bases and J 3 bases, with 11 bases left between them. The CDR3, as DNA: TGTGCCAGCAGCAGCTGGGCCGACAATCAGCCCCAGCATTTT. It translates to CASSSWADNQPQHF.

The chain couples TRBV13 to TRBJ2-1, with D perhaps TRBD2 (6 bases). The V end was cut by 5 bases, the J end by 6 bases, with 26 bases between. This CDR3 comprises 18 residues. CDR1 and CDR2 (germline): PRHDT, FYEKMQ (reference sequence). This CDR3 reads CASSGWGEFRAPSNEQFF. The DNA of the CDR3 is TGTGCCAGCAGCGGATGGGGGGAATTTCGGGCCCCAAGCAATGAGCAGTTCTTC. Complete variable domain (other parts from reference TRBV13 and TRBJ2-1): AAGVIQSPRHLIKEKRETATLKCYPIPRHDTVYWYQQGPGQDPQFLISFYEKMQSDKGSIPDRFSAQQFSDYHSELNMSSLELGDSALYFCASSGWGEFRAPSNEQFFGPGTRLTVL.

A single count supports this clone. The CDR3: CASSDWDRGNEQFF. The CDR3 bases are TGTGCCAGCAGCGACTGGGACAGGGGAAATGAGCAGTTCTTC. The V gene is TRBV7-6, the J gene TRBJ2-1; TRBD1 matches at 10 bases. Germline-derived CDR1 and CDR2 are SGHVS and FNYEAQ. The trim removed 5 bases at V and 7 bases at J, leaving 5 bases unmatched. The CDR3 loop spans 14 amino acids.

The V gene is TRBV7-9, the J gene TRBJ1-1; D is possibly TRBD1 (5 bases). Germline V gene data show CDR1 as SEHNR and CDR2 as FQNEAQ (reference sequence). CDR3 length: 15 amino acids. Trimming took off 5 bases at V and 1 base at J, with 14 bases between the two ends. CDR3 coding DNA: TGTGCCAGCAGCCCTGGGTGGGGGGAGAACACTGAAGCTTTCTTT. It codes for CASSPGWGENTEAFF. The whole variable domain, filled in from reference TRBV7-9 and TRBJ1-1, reads DTGVSQNPRHKITKRGQNVTFRCDPISEHNRLYWYRQTLGQGPEFLTYFQNEAQLEKSRLLSDRFSAERPKGSFSTLEIQRTEQGDSAMYLCASSPGWGENTEAFFGQGTRLTVV.

The V gene is TRBV19, the J gene TRBJ2-7; 13 positions agree with TRBD2. The CDR3 length is 15 residues. Trimming removed 1 base from V and 3 bases from J; junction bases left unmatched: 0. Germline V gives CDR1 LNHDA, CDR2 SQIVND (reference sequence). In nucleotides, the CDR3 is TGTGCCAGTAGTATAGGGACTAGCGGGAGCTACGAGCAGTACTTC. Translating it yields CASSIGTSGSYEQYF.

This clone came up a few times. J is TRBJ1-2 and V is TRBV14, with D perhaps matching TRBD1 (5 bases). In germline, CDR1 is SGHDN, CDR2 FVKESK. V was trimmed by 0 bases and J by 2 bases, leaving 13 bases between them. The CDR3 contains 16 residues. CDR3 sequence: CASSQDPGGTNYGYTF. The DNA for the CDR3 is TGTGCCAGCAGCCAAGACCCCGGAGGGACGAACTATGGCTACACCTTC.

The DNA for the CDR3 is TGTGCCAGCAGCTTGGGAGTTTCATCGGCGGGGGACAATGAGCAGTTCTTC. Protein: CASSLGVSSAGDNEQFF. This chain uses TRBV5-4 with TRBJ2-1; 7 nucleotides agree with TRBD2. Germline CDR1 SGHNT, CDR2 YYREEE (reference sequence). The trim removed 0 bases at V and 5 bases at J, leaving 11 bases unmatched. The length of the CDR3 is 17 residues.

The rearrangement uses TRBV7-9 and TRBJ1-1; 10 positions match TRBD1. Germline CDR1 SEHNR, CDR2 FQNEAQ (reference sequence). This CDR3 is built from 15 residues. V gave up 5 bases and J gave up 0 bases; unmatched junction bases: 3. CDR3 DNA: TGTGCCAGCAGCCTGGGACAGGGGATGAACACTGAAGCTTTCTTT. This translates into CASSLGQGMNTEAFF.

V is TRBV7-9 and J is TRBJ2-1; 10 positions agree with TRBD2. V lost 1 base and J lost 7; bases outside the gene matches: 4. CDR3 length equals 15 residues. The germline gives CDR1 SEHNR, CDR2 FQNEAQ (reference sequence). The CDR3 spells CASSLVLAGVNEQFF. CDR3 bases: TGTGCCAGCAGCTTAGTCCTAGCGGGAGTAAATGAGCAGTTCTTC.

The genes are TRBV27 and TRBJ2-3; D gene uncertain. CDR1 and CDR2 (germline): MNHEY, SMNVEV (reference sequence). The CDR3 runs to 13 residues. With 2 bases removed from V and 4 bases from J, the gap between germline ends came to 7 bases. The DNA of the CDR3 is TGTGCCAGCAGTTTACAGATCCCAGATACGCAGTATTTT. It translates to CASSLQIPDTQYF.

The chain uses TRBV19 and TRBJ1-4; 8 nucleotides line up with TRBD1. Trimming removed 4 bases from V and 4 bases from J; junction bases left unmatched: 2. The CDR3 consists of 14 residues. CDR1 is LNHDA, CDR2 SQIVND, per germline (reference sequence). DNA for the CDR3: TGTGCCAGTAGTACCGGGACAGGTAATGAAAAACTGTTTTTT. It codes for CASSTGTGNEKLFF.